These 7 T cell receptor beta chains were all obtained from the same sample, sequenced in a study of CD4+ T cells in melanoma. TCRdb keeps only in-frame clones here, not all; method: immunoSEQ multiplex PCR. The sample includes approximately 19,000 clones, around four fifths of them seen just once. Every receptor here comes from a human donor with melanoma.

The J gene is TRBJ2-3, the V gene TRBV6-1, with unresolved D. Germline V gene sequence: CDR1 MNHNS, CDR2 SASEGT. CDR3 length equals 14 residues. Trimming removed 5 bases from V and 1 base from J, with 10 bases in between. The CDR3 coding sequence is TGTGCCAGCAGTCCCCAGAAGGGCACAGATACGCAGTATTTT. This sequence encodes CASSPQKGTDTQYF.

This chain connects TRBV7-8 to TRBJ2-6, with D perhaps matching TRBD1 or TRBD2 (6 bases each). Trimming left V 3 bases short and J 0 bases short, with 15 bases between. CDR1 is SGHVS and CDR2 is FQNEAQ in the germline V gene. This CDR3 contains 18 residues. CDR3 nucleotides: TGTGCCAGCAGCTTTGTCACGGGGGCCTTCTCTGGGGCCAACGTCCTGACTTTC. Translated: CASSFVTGAFSGANVLTF.

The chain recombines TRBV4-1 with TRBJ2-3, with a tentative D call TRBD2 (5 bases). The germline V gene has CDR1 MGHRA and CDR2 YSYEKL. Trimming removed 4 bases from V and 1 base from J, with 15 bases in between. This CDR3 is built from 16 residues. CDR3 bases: TGCGCCAGCAGCCCTTCAAAAGGGCGGGGCACAGATACGCAGTATTTT. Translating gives CASSPSKGRGTDTQYF.

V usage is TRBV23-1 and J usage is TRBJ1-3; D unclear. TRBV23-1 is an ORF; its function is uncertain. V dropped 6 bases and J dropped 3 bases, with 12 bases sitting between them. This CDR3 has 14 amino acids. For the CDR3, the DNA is TGCGCCAGCAGGCACCGAAGGTGTGGAAACACCATATATTTT. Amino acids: CASRHRRCGNTIYF.

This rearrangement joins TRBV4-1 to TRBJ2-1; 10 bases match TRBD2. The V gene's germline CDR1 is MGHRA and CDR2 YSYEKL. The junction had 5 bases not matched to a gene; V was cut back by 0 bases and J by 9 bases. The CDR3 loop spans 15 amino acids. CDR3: CASSQDSGGAREQFF. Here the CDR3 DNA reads TGCGCCAGCAGCCAAGACAGCGGGGGGGCGCGTGAGCAGTTCTTC.

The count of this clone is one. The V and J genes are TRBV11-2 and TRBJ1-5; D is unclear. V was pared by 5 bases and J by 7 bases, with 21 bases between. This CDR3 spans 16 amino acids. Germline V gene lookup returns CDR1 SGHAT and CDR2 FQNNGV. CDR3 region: CASSPRTGFMVQPQHF. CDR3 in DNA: TGTGCCAGCAGCCCCAGAACCGGGTTTATGGTACAGCCCCAGCATTTT.

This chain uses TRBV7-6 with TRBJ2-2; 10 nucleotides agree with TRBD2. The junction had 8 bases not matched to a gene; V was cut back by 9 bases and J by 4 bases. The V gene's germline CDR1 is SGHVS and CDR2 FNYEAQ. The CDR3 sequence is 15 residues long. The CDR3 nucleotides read TGTGCCAGTTCAGCGGGGGGGACTGTCACCGGGGAGCTGTTTTTT. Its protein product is CASSAGGTVTGELFF.